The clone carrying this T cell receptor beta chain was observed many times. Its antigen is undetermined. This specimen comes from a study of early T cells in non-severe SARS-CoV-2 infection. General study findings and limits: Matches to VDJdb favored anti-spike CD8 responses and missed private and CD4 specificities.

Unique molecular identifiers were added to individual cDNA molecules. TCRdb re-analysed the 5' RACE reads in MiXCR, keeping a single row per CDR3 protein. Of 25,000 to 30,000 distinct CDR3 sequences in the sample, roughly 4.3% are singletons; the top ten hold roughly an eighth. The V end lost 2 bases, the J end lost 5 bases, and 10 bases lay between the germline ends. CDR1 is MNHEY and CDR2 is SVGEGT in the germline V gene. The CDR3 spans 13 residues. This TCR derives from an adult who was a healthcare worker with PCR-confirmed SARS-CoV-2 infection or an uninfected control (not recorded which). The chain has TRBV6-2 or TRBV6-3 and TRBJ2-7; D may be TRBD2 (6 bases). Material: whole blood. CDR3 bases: TGTGCCAGCAGTTACCGTGGGGGGAACGAGCAGTACGTC. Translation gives CASSYRGGNEQYV.